Following are 20 T cell receptor beta chains from one sample sequenced in a study of cytomegalovirus exposure and HLA in healthy donors. Primers for the PCR totalled 60 Vbeta and 13 Jbeta. This table comes from immunoSEQ multiplex PCR, and its TCRdb copy is limited to in-frame clones, with some not included. The table lists around 150,000 clones, nearly 70% of them singletons. The source material was PBMCs. Every receptor here comes from a man aged 25-40 years in good health and CMV-seropositive.

The chain carries TRBV6-6 and TRBJ2-4, with TRBD1 matching 8 bases. V trimming: 2 bases; J trimming: 8 bases; junction bases outside the gene matches: 8. The CDR3 has 15 residues. Germline CDR1 and CDR2: MNHNY and SVGAGI (reference sequence). CDR3 protein: CASSYLGQGGDIQYF. CDR3 nucleotides: TGTGCCAGCAGTTACCTTGGACAGGGTGGGGACATTCAGTACTTC.

The sample holds a few counts of this clone. The V call is TRBV7-8, the J call TRBJ2-7; tentative D call: TRBD2 (6 bases). From germline, CDR1 is SGHVS and CDR2 FQNEAQ. The CDR3 covers 14 residues. With 5 bases removed from V and 1 base from J, the gap between germline ends came to 12 bases. For the CDR3, the DNA is TGTGCCAGCAGCCTGAGAGGGACTTCCTACGAGCAGTACTTC. Translating gives CASSLRGTSYEQYF.

This chain joins TRBV10-1 and TRBJ2-7; D remains ambiguous. The germline V and J ends were trimmed by 0 bases and 4 bases, with 10 bases remaining between them. CDR1 WNHNN and CDR2 SYGVQD come from the germline V gene (reference sequence). The CDR3 contains 14 residues. The CDR3 sequence: CASSESGSVYEQYF. The DNA for the CDR3 is TGCGCCAGCAGTGAGTCGGGCTCCGTTTACGAGCAGTACTTC.

The sample holds a few counts of this clone. The rearrangement joins TRBV19 to TRBJ2-7; possibly TRBD2 for D (6 bases). The V end lost 7 bases, the J end lost 5 bases, and 9 bases lay between the germline ends. Germline V gene sequence: CDR1 LNHDA, CDR2 SQIVND (reference sequence). The CDR3 runs to 11 residues. CDR3 protein: CASMGGHEQYF. The CDR3 nucleotides are TGTGCCAGTATGGGGGGTCACGAGCAGTACTTC.

The DNA for the CDR3 is TGTGCCAGCAGTTCCCCAGCAGGGCAGGGCCACGAGCAGTACTTC. Translated: CASSSPAGQGHEQYF. The chain uses TRBV28 and TRBJ2-7, with D perhaps TRBD1 (5 bases). The CDR3 extends over 15 amino acids. Trimming left V 4 bases short and J 5 bases short, with 18 bases between. Germline CDR1 and CDR2: MDHEN and SYDVKM. The variable domain in full, completed from reference TRBV28 and TRBJ2-7, reads DVKVTQSSRYLVKRTGEKVFLECVQDMDHENMFWYRQDPGLGLRLIYFSYDVKMKEKGDIPEGYSVSREKKERFSLILESASTNQTSMYLCASSSPAGQGHEQYFGPGTRLTVT.

The rearrangement links TRBV2 to TRBJ2-1, with D unclear. The V end lost 5 bases, the J end lost 4 bases, and 15 bases lay between the germline ends. Per germline, CDR1 SNHLY and CDR2 FYNNEI. This CDR3 has 15 residues. CDR3 region: CASSFIDALYNEQFF. The DNA for the CDR3 is TGTGCCAGCAGTTTTATAGATGCATTATACAATGAGCAGTTCTTC.

A word on this clone: At one end the junction does not follow the germline gene, possibly because of a read error. The chain links TRBV27 to TRBJ2-6; 8 positions agree with TRBD1. The CDR3 is 17 residues long. CDR1 is MNHEY and CDR2 is SMNVEV in the germline V gene (reference sequence). CDR3 DNA sequence: TGTGCCAGCAGACGTGGACAGGGCGTCTCTGGGGCCAACGCCCTGACTTTC. This sequence encodes CASRRGQGVSGANALTF.

The rearrangement links TRBV13 to TRBJ2-3; 9 positions match TRBD2. The V gene end was trimmed by 5 bases and the J gene end by 0 bases; junction bases not matched to a gene: 9. The germline V gene has CDR1 PRHDT and CDR2 FYEKMQ (reference sequence). This CDR3 has 17 amino acids. The CDR3 is CASSDRLAETSTDTQYF. CDR3 DNA: TGTGCCAGCAGCGACAGACTAGCGGAGACTAGCACAGATACGCAGTATTTT. Full variable domain (remainder filled in from reference TRBV13 and TRBJ2-3): AAGVIQSPRHLIKEKRETATLKCYPIPRHDTVYWYQQGPGQDPQFLISFYEKMQSDKGSIPDRFSAQQFSDYHSELNMSSLELGDSALYFCASSDRLAETSTDTQYFGPGTRLTVL.

The rearrangement links TRBV27 to TRBJ2-1; TRBD2 agrees at 7 bases. The trim removed 5 bases at V and 7 bases at J, leaving 8 bases unmatched. The CDR3 contains 14 residues. Germline CDR1 is MNHEY and CDR2 is SMNVEV (reference sequence). The CDR3 DNA reads as TGTGCCAGCAGTGAAGCGGGACCTTTGAATGAGCAGTTCTTC. Translating gives CASSEAGPLNEQFF.

This clone showed up just a few times. The chain recombines TRBV6-5 with TRBJ2-2; 7 bases line up with TRBD1. V was pared by 8 bases and J by 3 bases, with 6 bases of the junction left unmatched. The CDR3 is 14 residues long. Germline CDR1 reads MNHEY; CDR2 reads SVGAGI. The CDR3 region has the DNA TGTGCCAGCTCGACAGGGCGTTACACCGGGGAGCTGTTTTTT. It yields the protein CASSTGRYTGELFF.

J is TRBJ2-5 and V is TRBV6-6; 7 nucleotides agree with TRBD1. The germline gives CDR1 MNHNY, CDR2 SVGAGI (reference sequence). V was clipped by 6 bases and J by 4 bases; unmatched bases: 8. The CDR3 runs to 14 residues. The CDR3 protein is CASRETGVGETQYF. CDR3 nucleotides: TGTGCCAGCAGAGAAACAGGGGTTGGAGAGACCCAGTACTTC.

About this clone itself: The junction shows a germline mismatch at one end, possibly a read error. The chain employs TRBV7-9 and TRBJ1-1; 7 bases match TRBD1. This CDR3 region has 14 residues. CDR1 and CDR2 from the germline V gene are SEHNR and FQNEAQ (reference sequence). CDR3 DNA: TGTTCCAGCAGCCAGGGACAGATGAACACTGAAGCTTTCTTT. It codes for CSSSQGQMNTEAFF.

The V gene is TRBV6-1, the J gene TRBJ2-1; TRBD2 might be the D (6 bases). V was trimmed by 3 bases and J by 7 bases, leaving 10 bases between them. Germline V gene data show CDR1 as MNHNS and CDR2 as SASEGT. The CDR3 runs to 13 residues. CDR3 protein: CASSDWGGNEQFF. CDR3 coding DNA: TGTGCCAGCAGTGATTGGGGAGGTAATGAGCAGTTCTTC.

The chain is built from TRBV2 and TRBJ2-1; 7 bases fit TRBD2. Germline CDR1 reads SNHLY; CDR2 reads FYNNEI. The V and J ends lost 7 bases and 4 bases, in that order; junction bases with no gene match: 7. The CDR3 has 14 amino acids. CDR3 in amino acids: CASTTKAGYNEQFF. The DNA of the CDR3 is TGTGCCAGCACCACCAAAGCGGGATACAATGAGCAGTTCTTC. The full variable domain, rest sourced from reference TRBV2 and TRBJ2-1, is EPEVTQTPSHQVTQMGQEVILRCVPISNHLYFYWYRQILGQKVEFLVSFYNNEISEKSEIFDDQFSVERPDGSNFTLKIRSTKLEDSAMYFCASTTKAGYNEQFFGPGTRLTVL.

The chain employs TRBV6-5 and TRBJ1-1; D not resolved. Per the germline V gene, CDR1 is MNHEY and CDR2 is SVGAGI. The CDR3 sequence is 14 residues long. The V end was cut by 6 bases, the J end by 5 bases, with 16 bases between. CDR3 residues: CASSYMGGRTEAFF. The CDR3 DNA reads as TGTGCCAGCAGCTACATGGGAGGGCGAACTGAAGCTTTCTTT.

The J gene is TRBJ1-1, the V gene TRBV19; 7 nucleotides align to TRBD1. The trim removed 9 bases at V and 1 base at J, leaving 8 bases unmatched. Germline V gives CDR1 LNHDA, CDR2 SQIVND (reference sequence). The CDR3 is made up of 14 amino acids. CDR3 amino acids: CASSTGWGNTEAFF. CDR3 sequence (DNA): TGTGCCAGCTCGACAGGGTGGGGGAACACTGAAGCTTTCTTT.

The chain has TRBV27 and TRBJ1-6; tentatively, D is TRBD1 (5 bases). CDR3 length equals 15 residues. V lost 3 bases, J lost 9 bases, and 15 bases lay in between. The germline gives CDR1 MNHEY, CDR2 SMNVEV (reference sequence). In nucleotides, the CDR3 is TGTGCCAGCAGTTTGGGTGGGGGGGGGTTTTCACCCCTCCACTTT. It is translated as CASSLGGGGFSPLHF.

The rearrangement uses TRBV4-1 and TRBJ2-7; D perhaps matches TRBD2 (6 bases). The V gene lost 0 bases and the J gene lost 6 bases, with 21 bases spanning the gap. This CDR3 is built from 17 residues. CDR1 MGHRA and CDR2 YSYEKL come from the germline V gene. The CDR3 DNA follows: TGCGCCAGCAGCCAAGAATCTAGCGAGGTTCCGGCTCTCGAGCAGTACTTC. It codes for CASSQESSEVPALEQYF.

The CDR3 DNA follows: TGCGCCAGCAGCCAATCTAGCGGGAGAGTCCACGAGCAGTACTTC. Translation: CASSQSSGRVHEQYF. This chain connects TRBV4-1 to TRBJ2-7, with 10 bases that match TRBD2. CDR1 MGHRA and CDR2 YSYEKL come from the germline V gene. The CDR3 covers 15 residues. After removal of 2 bases from V and 5 bases from J, the junction contained 6 bases not matched to a gene.

The chain recombines TRBV6-4 with TRBJ2-1; D perhaps matches TRBD2 (6 bases). V was clipped by 8 bases and J by 6 bases, with 14 bases between them. Germline V gene data show CDR1 as MRHNA and CDR2 as SNTAGT. The CDR3 runs to 13 residues. In nucleotides, the CDR3 is TGTGCCAGCTCGACGGTAGCGGCCAATGAGCAGTTCTTC. Translating gives CASSTVAANEQFF.